This T cell receptor (beta chain) was observed in a study of regulatory T cells in long-lasting Graves disease. Study-wide points: Segments TRBV28, TRBJ1-2 and TRBJ2-5 showed preferential usage in persistent disease.

V gave up 11 bases and J gave up 7 bases; unmatched junction bases: 2. The CDR3 spans 12 residues. The germline CDR1 and CDR2 sequences are SNHLY and FYNNEI. In building TCR beta libraries, iRepertoire HTBI primers were used together with Arm-PCR of CDR3 regions. Each CDR3 protein is one row after TCRdb ran MiXCR on the multiplex PCR reads. This sample carries over 250,000 distinct CDR3 sequences, more than 20% of them seen once, and the ten largest clones take around three fifths. There are a few counts of this clonotype. Its specificity is not known. Time point here: persistent/refractory GD, antithyroid drugs over 5 years with positive TRAb. PBMC-derived RNA was used for the TCR library.

Sequencing used peripheral blood mononuclear cells (PBMCs), obtained when the disease was refractory, from a patient treated with antithyroid drugs. The source of this sequence is a female donor with Graves disease. The chain uses TRBV2 and TRBJ2-1; 13 positions match TRBD2. Here the CDR3 DNA reads TGTGCCGTGACTAGCGGGAGGAATGAGCAGTTCTTC. Encoded protein: CAVTSGRNEQFF.